The present TCR beta chain was sequenced within a study of blood T cell repertoires in COVID-19. Looking at the study overall: Material from acute and convalescent COVID-19 was sourced from the United States, Italy and Spain. Nucleic acid was either cDNA or gDNA, and it came from T cells, B-cell-depleted T cells, or PBMCs.

The CDR3 sequence is 14 residues long. Trimming removed 6 bases at V and 4 bases at J, with 15 bases between. In germline, CDR1 is LGHDT, CDR2 YNNKEL (reference sequence). Authors' methods: Counts of nucleated cells, estimated from reference gene primer amplification, were obtained. Sequencing was performed with immunoSEQ multiplex PCR; in TCRdb, only in-frame clones are kept and a portion is missing. The V and J calls and clone size are taken from that table; D and trimming were inferred from the DNA. The sample has fewer than 250,000 clones, approximately 84% seen once; the top ten hold 1.5% to 2%.

Sequences were obtained from peripheral blood. This TCR was sampled from a woman of 80 years or more with acute or convalescent COVID-19. This chain joins TRBV3-1 (or the pseudogene TRBV3-2) and TRBJ1-2; D call uncertain. The CDR3 DNA sequence: TGTGCCAGCAGTCCTGCACAGATTGGCTATGGCTACACCTTC. It yields the protein CASSPAQIGYGYTF.